Listed below are T cell receptor beta chains from one sample, sequenced in a study of human T cells and chemical hapten exposure. TCRdb re-called the RACE reads with MiXCR, one entry per CDR3 protein. The sample yields tens of thousands of distinct CDR3 sequences, about 12% seen once. The sequenced sample was whole blood, obtained in connection with sensitization to the hapten diphenylcyclopropenone (DPC). These receptors were obtained from an older woman with alopecia areata. Some clones in this sample may be carry-over from other donors' samples. Each CDR3 is given with its conserved first and last residue. The D gene is left open where the match is weak.

V gene	D gene	J gene	CDR3 protein
TRBV19	NA	TRBJ2-1	CASSIGGSYNEQFF
TRBV19	NA	TRBJ2-3	CASSLRQADTQYF
TRBV3-1	NA	TRBJ1-1	CASSQVQGLNTEAFF
TRBV27	NA	TRBJ1-4	CASSLFRYEKLYF
TRBV9	NA	TRBJ1-3	CASSIQQGYSGNTIYF
TRBV7-6	NA	TRBJ1-5	CASSLAPRGGSNQPQHF
TRBV7-6	NA	TRBJ1-1	CASSSAGGTNTEAFF
TRBV27	NA	TRBJ2-3	CASSFTTGSTDTQYF
TRBV7-2	NA	TRBJ2-1	CASSLGRLDPFF
TRBV11-2	NA	TRBJ1-1	CASSLALYTEAFF
TRBV28	TRBD2	TRBJ2-1	CASSPPRTRTYNEQFF
TRBV18	NA	TRBJ2-1	CASSPSHRDNEQFF
TRBV5-4	TRBD1	TRBJ1-2	CASSLLEQGFYGYTF
TRBV11-2	NA	TRBJ2-1	CASSGRSSYNEQFF
TRBV20-1	TRBD2	TRBJ2-7	CSAREGLAGGLEQYF
TRBV7-9	NA	TRBJ1-4	CASTQRGGSNEKLFF
TRBV29-1	NA	TRBJ2-7	CSARDGAYEQYF
TRBV7-9	NA	TRBJ2-7	CASSLWGTSDEQYF
TRBV7-2	TRBD2	TRBJ2-3	CASSPGLAGAADTQYF
TRBV7-9	NA	TRBJ2-4	CASSLGQNIQYF
TRBV18	NA	TRBJ1-6	CASSPPDPGGSPLHF
TRBV29-1	NA	TRBJ2-1	CSVGRGLANNEQFF
TRBV29-1	TRBD1	TRBJ1-1	CSVDRQGLGTEAFF
TRBV5-1	TRBD2	TRBJ2-3	CASSFAGVSTDTQYF
TRBV7-9	NA	TRBJ1-3	CALLVTGNTIYF
TRBV29-1	NA	TRBJ1-2	CSVDPGDYGYTF
TRBV5-8	TRBD1	TRBJ1-4	CASSLGQGDNEKLFF
TRBV19	NA	TRBJ2-7	CASSIVHGNEQYF
TRBV7-2	TRBD1	TRBJ2-7	CASSFRDRVREQYF
TRBV18	NA	TRBJ2-5	CASSPTATQETQYF
TRBV2	NA	TRBJ2-7	CASSEQGYYEQYF
TRBV19	TRBD1	TRBJ2-1	CATRGQAVVHEQFF
TRBV10-2	NA	TRBJ1-1	CASSGNVLNTEAFF
TRBV27	TRBD1	TRBJ2-7	CASRAGGSEQYF
TRBV7-2	NA	TRBJ2-1	CASSLVSSYNEQFF
TRBV6-6	NA	TRBJ1-3	CASSPTGSSGNTIYF
TRBV11-2	NA	TRBJ1-6	CASSLARPSPLHF
TRBV7-6	TRBD2	TRBJ2-7	CASSLSGGAREQYF
TRBV6-1	NA	TRBJ1-2	CASSGGGHYGYTF
TRBV2	TRBD2	TRBJ2-7	CASSLGLAGMDEQYF
TRBV12-3/TRBV12-4	NA	TRBJ2-3	CASSFSSLPDTQYF
TRBV7-3	NA	TRBJ2-2	CASSPRGYTGELFF
TRBV5-1	NA	TRBJ1-2	CASSLGQSANYGYTF
TRBV3-1	NA	TRBJ1-2	CASSQEGQGYTF
TRBV3-1	TRBD2	TRBJ2-1	CASSQAGLPEQFF
TRBV4-2	NA	TRBJ1-1	CASSQLTGNPSWGEAFF
TRBV4-1	TRBD2	TRBJ2-3	CASSQPTKRGVTDTQYF
TRBV5-5	NA	TRBJ1-1	CASRLFDSGAMNTEAFF
TRBV18	TRBD1	TRBJ2-2	CASSPRETGATGELFF
TRBV29-1	NA	TRBJ1-1	CSVEGGQGTEAFF
TRBV7-3	TRBD1	TRBJ2-3	CASSSGQASTDTQYF
TRBV20-1	TRBD2	TRBJ2-7	CSANLAGGSYEQYF
TRBV5-5	NA	TRBJ1-1	CASSRGQPNTEAFF
TRBV18	NA	TRBJ2-5	CASSPYQETQYF
TRBV29-1	NA	TRBJ2-3	CSAQGRDTQYF
TRBV18	NA	TRBJ1-4	CASSRGNNEKLFF
TRBV7-2	NA	TRBJ1-1	CASSHGTEAFF
TRBV10-3	NA	TRBJ2-3	CAISDRKGPDTQYF
TRBV20-1	TRBD2	TRBJ2-3	CSAHRGGLDTQYF